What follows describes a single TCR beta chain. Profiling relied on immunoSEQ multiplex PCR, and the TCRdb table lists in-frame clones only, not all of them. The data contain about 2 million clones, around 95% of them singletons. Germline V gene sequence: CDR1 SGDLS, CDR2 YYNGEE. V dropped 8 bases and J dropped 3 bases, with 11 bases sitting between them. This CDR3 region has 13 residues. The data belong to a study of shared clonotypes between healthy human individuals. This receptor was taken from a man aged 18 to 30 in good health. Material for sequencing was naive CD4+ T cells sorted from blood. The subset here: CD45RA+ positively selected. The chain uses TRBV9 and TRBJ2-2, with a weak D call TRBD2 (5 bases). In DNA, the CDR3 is TGTGCCAGTGGACGGACTCACACCGGGGAGCTGTTTTTT. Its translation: CASGRTHTGELFF.